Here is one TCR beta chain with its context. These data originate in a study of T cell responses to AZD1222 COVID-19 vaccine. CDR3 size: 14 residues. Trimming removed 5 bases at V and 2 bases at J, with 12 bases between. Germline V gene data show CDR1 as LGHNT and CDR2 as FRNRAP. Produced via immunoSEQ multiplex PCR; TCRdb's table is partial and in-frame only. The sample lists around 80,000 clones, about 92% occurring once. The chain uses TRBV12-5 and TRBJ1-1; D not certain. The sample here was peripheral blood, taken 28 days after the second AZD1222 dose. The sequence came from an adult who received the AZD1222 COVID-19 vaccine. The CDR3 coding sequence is TGTGCTAGTGGTATCACCCAGGAAAACACTGAAGCTTTCTTT. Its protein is CASGITQENTEAFF.